These 14 T cell receptor beta chains came from one sample sequenced in a study of T cell responses to AZD1222 COVID-19 vaccine. Produced via immunoSEQ multiplex PCR; TCRdb's table is partial and in-frame only. The sample has more than 85,000 clones, over 80% seen once. Sample: peripheral blood, taken on day 0 of AZD1222 vaccination. Every receptor here comes from an adult in good health.

The chain combines TRBV6-2 or TRBV6-3 with TRBJ2-5; either TRBD1 or TRBD2 may fit D (5 bases each). The CDR3 spans 17 residues. V lost 2 bases and J lost 3, with 19 bases in between. Germline CDR1 and CDR2: MNHEY and SVGEGT. The CDR3 nucleotides are TGTGCCAGCAGTTACGGGCGAGGGGCTGCCCCAAAAGAGACCCAGTACTTC. It yields the protein CASSYGRGAAPKETQYF.

The count of this clone is one. The chain couples TRBV6-5 to TRBJ1-4; D perhaps matches TRBD1 (5 bases). Per germline, CDR1 MNHEY and CDR2 SVGAGI. This CDR3 comprises 14 residues. V lost 7 bases and J 8 bases, leaving 17 bases between the germline ends. In nucleotides, the CDR3 is TGTGCCAGCACTCCGTCAGGGATAGGAGAAAAACTGTTTTTT. This encodes CASTPSGIGEKLFF.

The chain links TRBV7-3 to TRBJ1-2; TRBD1 might be the D (5 bases). There are 15 residues in the CDR3. Germline loops: CDR1 SGHTA, CDR2 FQGTGA. Trimming stripped 6 bases from V and 6 bases from J, with 20 bases between. CDR3 sequence reads: CASRPSRQGGDGYTF. The DNA of the CDR3 is TGTGCCAGCAGACCCAGCAGGCAGGGCGGAGATGGCTACACCTTC.

This clone was counted between two and nine times. The rearrangement joins TRBV14 to TRBJ2-7; perhaps TRBD2 as D (5 bases). The CDR3 covers 16 residues. The V gene's germline CDR1 is SGHDN and CDR2 FVKESK. Trimming removed 6 bases from V and 3 bases from J, with 21 bases in between. CDR3 sequence reads: CASRFLWGFAGYEQYF. The CDR3 DNA is TGTGCCAGCAGGTTTCTTTGGGGTTTCGCGGGCTACGAGCAGTACTTC.

The J gene is TRBJ1-3, the V gene TRBV3-1 (or the pseudogene TRBV3-2); D remains ambiguous. The V end lost 1 base, the J end lost 0 bases, and 10 bases lay between the germline ends. CDR3 size: 16 residues. Germline V CDR1 and CDR2: LGHDT, YNNKEL (reference sequence). The CDR3 coding sequence is TGTGCCAGCAGCCAAGGGTCAGTTAGCTCTGGAAACACCATATATTTT. Amino acids: CASSQGSVSSGNTIYF.

The DNA of the CDR3 is TGTGCCACCAGTGATTTGGAGGAAACTAACTATGGCTACACCTTC. Its protein is CATSDLEETNYGYTF. The rearrangement joins TRBV24-1 to TRBJ1-2; no reliable D call. The CDR3 length is 15 residues. Deletions cut 0 bases from V and 0 bases from J, with 7 bases between. Germline CDR1 and CDR2: KGHDR and SFDVKD.

This chain connects TRBV4-1 to TRBJ1-2; D gene uncertain. Germline-derived CDR1 and CDR2 are MGHRA and YSYEKL. This CDR3 is 14 amino acids long. Trimming took off 0 bases at V and 8 bases at J, with 13 bases between the two ends. The CDR3 region has the DNA TGCGCCAGCAGCCAAGATAGGACCCGCGGGGGCTACACCTTC. Protein: CASSQDRTRGGYTF.

This chain joins TRBV19 and TRBJ1-3; 7 nucleotides agree with TRBD1. Germline V lookup: CDR1 LNHDA, CDR2 SQIVND (reference sequence). V dropped 10 bases and J dropped 4; count of bases not matched to a gene: 19. CDR3 length equals 17 residues. CDR3 bases: TGTGCCACCGGCTCAATACAGGGGCGGGCACGCGGAAACACCATATATTTT. It translates to CATGSIQGRARGNTIYF. The full variable domain, rest sourced from reference TRBV19 and TRBJ1-3, is DGGITQSPKYLFRKEGQNVTLSCEQNLNHDAMYWYRQDPGQGLRLIYYSQIVNDFQKGDIAEGYSVSREKKESFPLTVTSAQKNPTAFYLCATGSIQGRARGNTIYFGEGSWLTVV.

This clone was seen just once. This chain uses TRBV27 with TRBJ1-1; perhaps TRBD1 as D (5 bases). Germline CDR1 is MNHEY and CDR2 is SMNVEV (reference sequence). Trimming left V 6 bases short and J 4 bases short, with 15 bases between. CDR3 length equals 14 residues. The CDR3: CASRKMAGVTEAFF. In nucleotides, the CDR3 is TGTGCCAGCAGGAAGATGGCGGGGGTCACTGAAGCTTTCTTT.

The chain joins TRBV7-9 to TRBJ1-4, with 10 bases lining up with TRBD1. After removal of 0 bases from V and 8 bases from J, the junction contained 12 bases not matched to a gene. The length of the CDR3 is 18 residues. In germline, CDR1 is SEHNR, CDR2 FQNEAQ (reference sequence). CDR3 nucleotide sequence: TGTGCCAGCAGCTTAGCGCCGGCGGGGACAGGGGTAAAGGAAAAACTGTTTTTT. It specifies CASSLAPAGTGVKEKLFF.

The V and J genes are TRBV6-2 or TRBV6-3 and TRBJ2-7; 8 bases are shared with TRBD2. Trimming at V came to 4 bases and at J to 2 bases, leaving 10 bases not matched to a gene. The CDR3 has 16 residues. CDR1 is MNHEY and CDR2 is SVGEGT in the germline V gene. This chain's CDR3 is CASSSPRKRGPYEQYF. For the CDR3, the DNA is TGTGCCAGCAGTTCCCCCCGAAAGCGGGGGCCCTACGAGCAGTACTTC.

The V and J genes are TRBV9 and TRBJ1-1; maybe TRBD1 (5 bases). Trimming pared 4 bases from V and 0 bases from J, leaving 13 bases between. This CDR3 spans 15 amino acids. The germline V gene encodes CDR1 SGDLS and CDR2 YYNGEE. The CDR3 DNA follows: TGTGCCAGCAGCAGATCGACAGCTTTGAACACTGAAGCTTTCTTT. Translating it yields CASSRSTALNTEAFF.

This clone occurred many times. This chain links TRBV6-1 with TRBJ2-1; tentatively, D is TRBD2 (5 bases). This CDR3 comprises 14 residues. Trimming removed 3 bases at V and 7 bases at J, with 13 bases between. CDR1 and CDR2 (germline): MNHNS, SASEGT. DNA of the CDR3: TGTGCCAGCAGTGACGCCGGGGAACTAAATGAGCAGTTCTTC. Translated, it gives CASSDAGELNEQFF.

This clone was observed a few times. The V call is TRBV6-5, the J call TRBJ2-3; maybe TRBD1 (6 bases). V shed 5 bases and J shed 6 bases, with 9 bases lying between them. This CDR3 is built from 12 residues. Germline V gene sequence: CDR1 MNHEY, CDR2 SVGAGI. CDR3 in amino acids: CASSRQGDTQYF. CDR3 sequence (DNA): TGTGCCAGCAGTCGCCAGGGGGATACGCAGTATTTT.